The T cell receptor beta chain described here comes from a study of regulatory T cells in long-lasting Graves disease. This CDR3 contains 13 residues. V was shortened by 4 bases and J by 8 bases, with 13 bases between the two germline ends. Germline V gene data show CDR1 as SGHRS and CDR2 as YFSETQ. Arm-PCR of CDR3 regions and iRepertoire HTBI primers were the basis on which TCR beta libraries were built. TCRdb independently ran MiXCR on the multiplex PCR reads; one entry per CDR3 protein. This sample has 390,000 or so distinct CDR3 sequences, with approximately 12% found just once. Time point indicated: newly diagnosed GD, antithyroid drugs for less than 3 months. Researchers made the TCR library from RNA that was extracted from PBMCs. These data were also filed under a second study, of T cells in Graves' hyperthyroidism and ophthalmopathy. In that study: An initial round of RT-PCR targeting the TCR CDR3 relied on the HTBI primer set.

The chain uses TRBV5-1 and TRBJ2-1; no definite D call. The clonotype was recovered from a young woman with Graves disease. The material sequenced was peripheral blood mononuclear cells (PBMCs), taken at new diagnosis, from a patient treated with antithyroid drugs. The CDR3 DNA is TGCGCCAGCAGCGCCGCCCTATGGCATGAGCAGTTCTTC. It codes for CASSAALWHEQFF.